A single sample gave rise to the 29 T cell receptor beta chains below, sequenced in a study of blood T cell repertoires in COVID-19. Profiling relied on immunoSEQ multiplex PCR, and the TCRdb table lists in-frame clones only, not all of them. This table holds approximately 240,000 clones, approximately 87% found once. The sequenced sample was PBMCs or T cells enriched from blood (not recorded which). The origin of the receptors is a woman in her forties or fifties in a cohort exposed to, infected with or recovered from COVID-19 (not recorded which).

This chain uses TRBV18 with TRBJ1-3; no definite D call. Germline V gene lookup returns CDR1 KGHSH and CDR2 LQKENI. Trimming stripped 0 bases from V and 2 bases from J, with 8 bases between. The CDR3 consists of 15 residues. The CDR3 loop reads CASSPPNPTGNTIYF. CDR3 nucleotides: TGTGCCAGCTCACCACCGAACCCTACTGGAAACACCATATATTTT.

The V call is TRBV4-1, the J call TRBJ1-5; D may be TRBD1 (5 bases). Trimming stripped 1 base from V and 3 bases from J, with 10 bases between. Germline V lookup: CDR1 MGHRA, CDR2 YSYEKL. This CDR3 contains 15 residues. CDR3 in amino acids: CASSQAWGDNQPQHF. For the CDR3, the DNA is TGCGCCAGCAGCCAAGCCTGGGGCGACAATCAGCCCCAGCATTTT.

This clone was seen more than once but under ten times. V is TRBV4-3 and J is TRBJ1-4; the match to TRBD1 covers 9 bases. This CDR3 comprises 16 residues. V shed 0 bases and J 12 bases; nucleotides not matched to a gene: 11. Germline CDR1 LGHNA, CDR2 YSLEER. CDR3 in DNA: TGCGCCAGCAGCCAAGATTTTGGGACAGGGATCGGAGAACTGTTTTTT. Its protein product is CASSQDFGTGIGELFF.

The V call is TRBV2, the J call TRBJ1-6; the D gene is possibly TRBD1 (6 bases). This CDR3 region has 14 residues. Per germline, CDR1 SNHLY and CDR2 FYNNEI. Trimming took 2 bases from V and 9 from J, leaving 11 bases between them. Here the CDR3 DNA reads TGTGCCAGCAGTGAATCCGGACAGAGTTCACCCCTCCACTTT. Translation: CASSESGQSSPLHF. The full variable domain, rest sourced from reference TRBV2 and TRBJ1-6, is EPEVTQTPSHQVTQMGQEVILRCVPISNHLYFYWYRQILGQKVEFLVSFYNNEISEKSEIFDDQFSVERPDGSNFTLKIRSTKLEDSAMYFCASSESGQSSPLHFGNGTRLTVT.

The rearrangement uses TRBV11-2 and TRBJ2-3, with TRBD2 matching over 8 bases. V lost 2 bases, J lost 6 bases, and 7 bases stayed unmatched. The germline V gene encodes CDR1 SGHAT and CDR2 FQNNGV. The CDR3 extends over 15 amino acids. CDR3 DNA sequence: TGTGCCAGCAGCTTACGACTAGCGTTGGGGGATACGCAGTATTTT. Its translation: CASSLRLALGDTQYF.

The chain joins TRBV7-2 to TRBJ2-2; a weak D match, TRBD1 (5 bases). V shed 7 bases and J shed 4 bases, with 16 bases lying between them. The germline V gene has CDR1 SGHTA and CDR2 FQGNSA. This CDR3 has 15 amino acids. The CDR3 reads CASNQLGRGTGELFF. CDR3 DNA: TGTGCCAGCAACCAACTTGGAAGGGGCACCGGGGAGCTGTTTTTT.

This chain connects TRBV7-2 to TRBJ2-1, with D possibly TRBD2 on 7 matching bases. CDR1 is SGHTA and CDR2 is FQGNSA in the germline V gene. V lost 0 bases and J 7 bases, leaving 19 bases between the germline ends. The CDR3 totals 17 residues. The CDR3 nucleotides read TGTGCCAGCAGCTTAGCGTCGGGGGGCCTGCCTTGGAATGAGCAGTTCTTC. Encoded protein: CASSLASGGLPWNEQFF. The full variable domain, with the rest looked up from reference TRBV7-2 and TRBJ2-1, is GAGVSQSPSNKVTEKGKDVELRCDPISGHTALYWYRQSLGQGLEFLIYFQGNSAPDKSGLPSDRFSAERTGGSVSTLTIQRTQQEDSAVYLCASSLASGGLPWNEQFFGPGTRLTVL.

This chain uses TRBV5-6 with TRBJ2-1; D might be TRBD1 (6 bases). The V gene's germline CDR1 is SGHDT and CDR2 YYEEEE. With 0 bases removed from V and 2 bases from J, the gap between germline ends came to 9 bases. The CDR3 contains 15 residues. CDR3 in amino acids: CASSLDWGPYNEQFF. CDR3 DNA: TGTGCCAGCAGCTTGGATTGGGGGCCCTACAATGAGCAGTTCTTC.

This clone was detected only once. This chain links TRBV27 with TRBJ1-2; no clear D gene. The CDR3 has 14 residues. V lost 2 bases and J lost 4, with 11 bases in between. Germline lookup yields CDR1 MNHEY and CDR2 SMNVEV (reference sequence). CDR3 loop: CASSLRQSFYGYTF. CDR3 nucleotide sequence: TGTGCCAGCAGTTTAAGACAAAGCTTCTATGGCTACACCTTC.

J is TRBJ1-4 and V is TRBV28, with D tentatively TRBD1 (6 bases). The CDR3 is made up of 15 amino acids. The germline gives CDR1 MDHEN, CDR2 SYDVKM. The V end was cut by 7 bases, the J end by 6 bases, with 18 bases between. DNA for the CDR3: TGTGCCAGCATCGGGTTTGGGCAGGGGCATGAAAAACTGTTTTTT. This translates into CASIGFGQGHEKLFF. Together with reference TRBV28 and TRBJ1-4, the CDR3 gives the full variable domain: DVKVTQSSRYLVKRTGEKVFLECVQDMDHENMFWYRQDPGLGLRLIYFSYDVKMKEKGDIPEGYSVSREKKERFSLILESASTNQTSMYLCASIGFGQGHEKLFFGSGTQLSVL.

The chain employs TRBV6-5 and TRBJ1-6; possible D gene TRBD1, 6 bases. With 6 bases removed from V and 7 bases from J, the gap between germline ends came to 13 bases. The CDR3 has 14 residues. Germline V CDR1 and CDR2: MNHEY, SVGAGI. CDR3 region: CASSGGQSNSPLHF. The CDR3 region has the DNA TGTGCCAGCAGCGGCGGACAGAGCAATTCACCCCTCCACTTT.

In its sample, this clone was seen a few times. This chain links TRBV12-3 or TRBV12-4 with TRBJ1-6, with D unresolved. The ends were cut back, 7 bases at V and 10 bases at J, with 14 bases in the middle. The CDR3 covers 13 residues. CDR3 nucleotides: TGTGCCAGCACAAAGGACTTTGGCTCACCCCTCCACTTT. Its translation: CASTKDFGSPLHF.

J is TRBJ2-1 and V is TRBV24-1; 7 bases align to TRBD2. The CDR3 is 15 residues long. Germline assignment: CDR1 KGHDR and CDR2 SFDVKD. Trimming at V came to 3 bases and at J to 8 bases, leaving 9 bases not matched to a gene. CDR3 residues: CATSDVRTRGDEQFF. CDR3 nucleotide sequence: TGTGCCACCAGTGATGTTAGAACTCGGGGGGATGAGCAGTTCTTC.

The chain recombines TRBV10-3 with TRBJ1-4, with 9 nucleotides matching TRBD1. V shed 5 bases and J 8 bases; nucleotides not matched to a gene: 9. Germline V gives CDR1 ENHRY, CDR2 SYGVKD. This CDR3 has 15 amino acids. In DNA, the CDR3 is TGTGCCATCAGTACCGGGACAGGGAGTTCGGAAAAACTGTTTTTT. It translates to CAISTGTGSSEKLFF.

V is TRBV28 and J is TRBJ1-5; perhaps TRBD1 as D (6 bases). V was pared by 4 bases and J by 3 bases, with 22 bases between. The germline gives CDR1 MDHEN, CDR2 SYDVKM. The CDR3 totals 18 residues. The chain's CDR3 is CASSSPPRTGRYNQPQHF. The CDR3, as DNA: TGTGCCAGCAGTTCACCCCCACGTACAGGGCGATACAATCAGCCCCAGCATTTT.

The CDR3 DNA is TGCGCCAGCAGCTTGGAACTTCTGAACACTGAAGCTTTCTTT. Translation gives CASSLELLNTEAFF. The rearrangement uses TRBV5-1 and TRBJ1-1; D ambiguous. The CDR3 runs 14 residues. V lost 0 bases and J 0 bases, leaving 6 bases between the germline ends. The V gene's germline CDR1 is SGHRS and CDR2 YFSETQ.

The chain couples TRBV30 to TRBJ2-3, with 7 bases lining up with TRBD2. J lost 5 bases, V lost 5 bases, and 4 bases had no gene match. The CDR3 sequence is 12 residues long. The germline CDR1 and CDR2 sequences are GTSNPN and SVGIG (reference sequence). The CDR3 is CAWGGLGDTQYF. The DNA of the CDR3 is TGTGCCTGGGGAGGACTAGGAGATACGCAGTATTTT.

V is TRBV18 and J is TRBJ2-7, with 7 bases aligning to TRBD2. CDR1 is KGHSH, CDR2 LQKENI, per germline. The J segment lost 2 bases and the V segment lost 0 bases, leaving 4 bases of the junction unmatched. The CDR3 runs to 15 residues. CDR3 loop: CASSPPGGIPYEQYF. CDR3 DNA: TGTGCCAGCTCACCACCGGGGGGGATACCCTACGAGCAGTACTTC.

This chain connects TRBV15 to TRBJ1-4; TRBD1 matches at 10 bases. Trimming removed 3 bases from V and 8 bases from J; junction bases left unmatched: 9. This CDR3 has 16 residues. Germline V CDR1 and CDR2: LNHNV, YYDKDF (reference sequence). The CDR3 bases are TGTGCCACCAGCAGGAGCCGGGACAGGGGACGGGAAAAACTGTTTTTT. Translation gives CATSRSRDRGREKLFF.

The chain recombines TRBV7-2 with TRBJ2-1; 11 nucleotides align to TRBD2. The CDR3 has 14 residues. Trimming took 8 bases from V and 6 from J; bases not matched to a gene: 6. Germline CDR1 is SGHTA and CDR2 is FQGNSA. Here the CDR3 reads CASRTSGGVNEQFF. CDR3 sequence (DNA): TGTGCCAGCCGCACTAGCGGGGGTGTCAATGAGCAGTTCTTC.

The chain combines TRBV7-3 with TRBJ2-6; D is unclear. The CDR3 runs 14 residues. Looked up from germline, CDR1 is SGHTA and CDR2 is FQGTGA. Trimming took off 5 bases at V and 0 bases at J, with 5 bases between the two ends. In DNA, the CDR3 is TGTGCCAGCAGCCCGTCCTCTGGGGCCAACGTCCTGACTTTC. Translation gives CASSPSSGANVLTF.

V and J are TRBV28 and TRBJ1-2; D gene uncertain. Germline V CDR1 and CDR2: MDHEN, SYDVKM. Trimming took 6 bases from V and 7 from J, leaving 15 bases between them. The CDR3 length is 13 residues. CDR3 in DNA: TGTGCCAGCAGGTCCCCCGATCGAGGTGGCTACACCTTC. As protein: CASRSPDRGGYTF.

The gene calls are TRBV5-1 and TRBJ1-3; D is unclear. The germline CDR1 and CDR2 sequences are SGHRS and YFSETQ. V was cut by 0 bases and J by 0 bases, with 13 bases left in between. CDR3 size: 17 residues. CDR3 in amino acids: CASSLAPGRSSGNTIYF. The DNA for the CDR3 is TGCGCCAGCAGCTTGGCCCCGGGAAGAAGCTCTGGAAACACCATATATTTT.

The CDR3 sequence is CASRVQGSNTEAFF. The CDR3 DNA sequence: TGTGCCAGCAGGGTCCAGGGGTCGAACACTGAAGCTTTCTTT. The rearrangement uses TRBV5-4 and TRBJ1-1; maybe TRBD1 (6 bases). Trimming took off 5 bases at V and 1 base at J, with 12 bases between the two ends. CDR1 and CDR2 (germline): SGHNT, YYREEE (reference sequence). The CDR3 has 14 amino acids.

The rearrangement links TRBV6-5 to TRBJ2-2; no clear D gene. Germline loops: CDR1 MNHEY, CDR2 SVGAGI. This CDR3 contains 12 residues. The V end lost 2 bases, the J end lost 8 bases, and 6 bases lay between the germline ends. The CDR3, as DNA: TGTGCCAGCAGTTACGCGGCTGGGGAGCTGTTTTTT. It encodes CASSYAAGELFF.

The CDR3 DNA is TGTGCCAGCAGCCTCCCTGGGGCATCTGGAAACACCATATATTTT. Translated: CASSLPGASGNTIYF. This chain joins TRBV5-6 and TRBJ1-3; TRBD1 might be the D (5 bases). V gave up 4 bases and J gave up 1 base, with 12 bases separating them. Germline assignment: CDR1 SGHDT and CDR2 YYEEEE. This CDR3 spans 15 amino acids.

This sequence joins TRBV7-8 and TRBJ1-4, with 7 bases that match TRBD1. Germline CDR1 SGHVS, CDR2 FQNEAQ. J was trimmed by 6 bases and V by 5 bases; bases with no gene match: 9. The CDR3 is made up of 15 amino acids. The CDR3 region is CASSPVFRGDEKLFF. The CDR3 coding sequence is TGTGCCAGCAGCCCGGTTTTCAGGGGGGATGAAAAACTGTTTTTT.

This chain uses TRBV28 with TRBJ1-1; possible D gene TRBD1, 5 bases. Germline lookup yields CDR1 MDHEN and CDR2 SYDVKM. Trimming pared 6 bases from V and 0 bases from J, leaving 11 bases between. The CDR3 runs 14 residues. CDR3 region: CASRPRQLNTEAFF. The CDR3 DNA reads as TGTGCCAGCAGGCCCAGACAGCTGAACACTGAAGCTTTCTTT. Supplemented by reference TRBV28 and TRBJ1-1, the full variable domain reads DVKVTQSSRYLVKRTGEKVFLECVQDMDHENMFWYRQDPGLGLRLIYFSYDVKMKEKGDIPEGYSVSREKKERFSLILESASTNQTSMYLCASRPRQLNTEAFFGQGTRLTVV.

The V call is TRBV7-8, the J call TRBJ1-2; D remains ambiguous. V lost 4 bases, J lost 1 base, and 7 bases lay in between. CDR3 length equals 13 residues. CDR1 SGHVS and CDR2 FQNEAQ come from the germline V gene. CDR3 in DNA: TGTGCCAGCAGCTCCGGGAGTAACTATGGCTACACCTTC. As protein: CASSSGSNYGYTF.